The clone carrying this TCR beta chain has at least ten counts. Its antigen is as yet unknown. The CDR3 extends over 12 amino acids. Germline lookup yields CDR1 MDHEN and CDR2 SYDVKM. V lost 1 base, J lost 13 bases, and 12 bases lay in between. Amplification targeted TCR beta CDR3 regions from RNA transcripts. TCR CDR3 underwent first-round RT-PCR with the HTBI primer set. TCRdb redid the calling of the multiplex PCR reads with MiXCR, one entry per CDR3 protein. The repertoire holds about 180,000 distinct CDR3 sequences, with 9.4% as singletons. The data were taken from a study of T cells in Graves' hyperthyroidism and ophthalmopathy. Study observations and caveats: From stable hyperthyroidism, ophthalmopathy was separated by a 13 V-J model.

The chain is built from TRBV28 and TRBJ2-3; possibly TRBD2 for D (5 bases). The receptor was derived from a woman between 18 and 30 years old with Graves' hyperthyroidism that later progressed to Graves' ophthalmopathy. Material: blood. CDR3 bases: TGTGCCAGCAGTTTATATCCCGGACTGAAGTATTTT. It yields the protein CASSLYPGLKYF.